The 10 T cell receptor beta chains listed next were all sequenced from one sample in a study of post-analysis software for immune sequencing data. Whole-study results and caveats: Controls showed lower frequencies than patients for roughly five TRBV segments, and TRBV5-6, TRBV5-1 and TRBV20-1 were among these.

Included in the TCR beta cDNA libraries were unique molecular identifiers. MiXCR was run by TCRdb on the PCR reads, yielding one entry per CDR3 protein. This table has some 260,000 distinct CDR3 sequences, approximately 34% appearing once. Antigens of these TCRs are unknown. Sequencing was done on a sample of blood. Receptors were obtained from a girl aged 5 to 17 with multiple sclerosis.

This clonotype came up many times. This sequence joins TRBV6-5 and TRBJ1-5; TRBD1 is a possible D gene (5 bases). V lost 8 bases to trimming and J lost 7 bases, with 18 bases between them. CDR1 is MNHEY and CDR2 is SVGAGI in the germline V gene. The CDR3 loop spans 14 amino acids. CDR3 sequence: CASSPLPGPQPQHF. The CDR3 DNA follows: TGTGCCAGCTCACCTCTACCAGGGCCCCAGCCCCAGCATTTT.

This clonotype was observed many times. The CDR3 loop is CASSPGLAPTSSYNEQFF. The CDR3 DNA sequence: TGTGCCAGCAGCCCGGGACTAGCGCCAACCAGCTCCTACAATGAGCAGTTCTTC. The gene calls are TRBV3-1 and TRBJ2-1; TRBD2 matches 10 bases. Losses at the gene ends were 4 bases for V and 0 bases for J; bases not matched to a gene: 9. CDR3 length: 18 amino acids. CDR1 is LGHDT, CDR2 YNNKEL, per germline (reference sequence).

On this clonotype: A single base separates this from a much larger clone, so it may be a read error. The CDR3 DNA is TGTGCCAGCAGCGCGCCGGGACAACGTATTGAAGCTTTCTTT. It is translated as CASSAPGQRIEAFF. The rearrangement links TRBV9 to TRBJ1-1; D may be TRBD1 (6 bases). Germline V gene data show CDR1 as SGDLS and CDR2 as YYNGEE. This CDR3 has 14 amino acids. Trimming removed 3 bases from V and 7 bases from J, with 16 bases in between.

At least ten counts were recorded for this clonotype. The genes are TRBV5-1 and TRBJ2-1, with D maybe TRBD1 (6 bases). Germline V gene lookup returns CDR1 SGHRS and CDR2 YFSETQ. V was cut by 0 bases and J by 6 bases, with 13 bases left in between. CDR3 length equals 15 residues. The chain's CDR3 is CASSLGGGTSNEQFF. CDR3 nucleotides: TGCGCCAGCAGCTTGGGAGGGGGAACTTCCAATGAGCAGTTCTTC.

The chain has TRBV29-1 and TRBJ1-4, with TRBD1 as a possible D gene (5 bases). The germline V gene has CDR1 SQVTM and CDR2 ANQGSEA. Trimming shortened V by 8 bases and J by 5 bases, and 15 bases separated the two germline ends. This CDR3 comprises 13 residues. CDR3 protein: CSTRGPGNEKLFF. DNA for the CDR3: TGCAGCACTAGGGGACCGGGAAATGAAAAACTGTTTTTT.

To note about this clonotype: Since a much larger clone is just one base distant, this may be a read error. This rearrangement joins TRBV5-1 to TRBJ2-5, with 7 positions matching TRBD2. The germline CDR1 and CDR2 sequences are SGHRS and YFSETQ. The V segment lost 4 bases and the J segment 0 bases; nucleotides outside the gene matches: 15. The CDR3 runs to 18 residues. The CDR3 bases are TGCGCCAGCAGCATAGGACTAGTGGGAGTCAGGTACCAAGAGACCCAGTACTTC. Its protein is CASSIGLVGVRYQETQYF.

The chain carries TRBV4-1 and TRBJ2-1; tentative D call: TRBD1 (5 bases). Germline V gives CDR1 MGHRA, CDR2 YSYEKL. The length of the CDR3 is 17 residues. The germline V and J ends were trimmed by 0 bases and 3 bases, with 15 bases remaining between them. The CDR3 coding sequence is TGCGCCAGCAGCCAAGATCTAACAGGAGACCACTACAATGAGCAGTTCTTC. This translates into CASSQDLTGDHYNEQFF.

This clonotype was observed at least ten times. The CDR3 spells CSAREGTSYNEQFF. The CDR3 DNA reads as TGCAGTGCTAGAGAAGGGACTAGTTACAATGAGCAGTTCTTC. The chain joins TRBV20-1 to TRBJ2-1, with 8 bases fitting TRBD2. There are 14 residues in the CDR3. The junction had 2 bases not matched to a gene; V was cut back by 0 bases and J by 4 bases. In germline, CDR1 is DFQATT, CDR2 SNEGSKA (reference sequence).

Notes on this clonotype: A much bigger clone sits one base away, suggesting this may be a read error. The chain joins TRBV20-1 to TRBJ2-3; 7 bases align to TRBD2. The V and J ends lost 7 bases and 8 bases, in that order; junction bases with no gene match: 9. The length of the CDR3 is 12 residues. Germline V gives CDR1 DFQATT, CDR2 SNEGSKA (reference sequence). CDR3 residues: CSGWTSQGTQYF. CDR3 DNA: TGCAGTGGATGGACTAGTCAGGGTACGCAGTATTTT.

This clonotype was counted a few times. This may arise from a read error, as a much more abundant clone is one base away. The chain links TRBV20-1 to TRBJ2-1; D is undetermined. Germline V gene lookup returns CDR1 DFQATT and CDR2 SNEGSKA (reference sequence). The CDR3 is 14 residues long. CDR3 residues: CSASPVSSYKEQFF. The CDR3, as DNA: TGCAGTGCTAGTCCGGTGAGCTCCTACAAGGAGCAGTTCTTC.